The TCR beta chain under discussion was sequenced for a study of shared clonotypes between healthy human individuals. There were no recent acute infections or vaccinations among the donors, who were healthy HIV-negative adults. The table came from immunoSEQ multiplex PCR; TCRdb's copy has only in-frame clones and leaves some out. The sample has around 500,000 clones; over 70% are singletons. There are 12 residues in the CDR3. Germline loops: CDR1 SGHRS, CDR2 YFSETQ. V lost 1 base and J 5 bases, leaving 6 bases between the germline ends. The specimen was PBMCs. The sequence came from a woman in her thirties or forties in good health. Some clones in this sample may be carry-over from other donors' samples. The V gene is TRBV5-1, the J gene TRBJ2-5; D not certain. CDR3 sequence: CASSLNTETQYF. In DNA, the CDR3 is TGCGCCAGCAGCTTGAATACCGAGACCCAGTACTTC.